This paragraph covers one TCR beta chain sequence. Antigen: not known. In germline, CDR1 is MNHEY, CDR2 SMNVEV (reference sequence). Trimming took 6 bases from V and 2 from J, leaving 26 bases between them. This CDR3 region has 19 residues. The sample belongs to a study of blood T cells in healthy people across ages. Points from the study as a whole: Lack of knowledge of donor CMV status possibly confounded expanded clonotype changes.

A second PCR of about 6 to 11 cycles used a sample-barcoded 5' primer and a J-beta primer mix. TCRdb redid the calling of the 5' RACE reads with MiXCR, one entry per CDR3 protein. The sample yields 1.5 million to 2 million distinct CDR3 sequences, 40% to 55% seen once. The sequencing input was blood. The TCR comes from a woman aged 40 to 49 in good health. The chain has TRBV27 and TRBJ1-5; no firm D call. The CDR3 protein is CASSPSFGDVGLGNQPQHF. CDR3 nucleotide sequence: TGTGCCAGCAGCCCATCCTTTGGGGATGTGGGTCTGGGCAATCAGCCCCAGCATTTT.